Reported below is one T cell receptor (beta chain). Its matching antigen is unknown. These data belong to a study of identifying expanded T cells in peripheral blood. Collection occurred without any documented infections or immune events in donors. Libraries were prepared by immunoSEQ multiplex PCR; TCRdb keeps only in-frame clonotypes and omits some of them. Of around 57,000 clones listed, approximately 87% are singletons. Germline loops: CDR1 ENHRY, CDR2 SYGVKD. Unmatched junction bases numbered 8, after V lost 3 bases and J lost 4 bases. The CDR3 covers 15 residues. Whole-study results and caveats: Clone count variance between approximately 2-week samples rose with total template count. Over two and four weeks, about 15 and 18 clones changed, versus around 1.1 between replicates.

The V call is TRBV10-3, the J call TRBJ2-7; 8 bases agree with TRBD1. This TCR derives from a person aged 18 to 75 in good health. The sample comprised blood. In DNA, the CDR3 is TGTGCCATCAGTGACCCGGACAGGGCCCGGTACGAGCAGTACTTC. Protein sequence: CAISDPDRARYEQYF.